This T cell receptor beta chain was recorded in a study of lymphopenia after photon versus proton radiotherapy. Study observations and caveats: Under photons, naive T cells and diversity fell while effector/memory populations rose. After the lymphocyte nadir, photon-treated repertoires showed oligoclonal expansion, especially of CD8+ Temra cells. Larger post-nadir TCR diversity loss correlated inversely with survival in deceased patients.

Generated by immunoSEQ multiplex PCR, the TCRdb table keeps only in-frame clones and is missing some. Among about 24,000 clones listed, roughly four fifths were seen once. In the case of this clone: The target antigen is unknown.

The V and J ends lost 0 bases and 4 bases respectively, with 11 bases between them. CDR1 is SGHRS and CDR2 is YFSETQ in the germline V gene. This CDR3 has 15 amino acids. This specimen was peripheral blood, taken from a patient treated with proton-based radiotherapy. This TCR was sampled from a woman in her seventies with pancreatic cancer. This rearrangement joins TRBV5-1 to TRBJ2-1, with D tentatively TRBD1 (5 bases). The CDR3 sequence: CASSLGQGPYNEQFF. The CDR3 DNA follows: TGCGCCAGCAGCTTGGGCCAGGGCCCGTACAATGAGCAGTTCTTC.